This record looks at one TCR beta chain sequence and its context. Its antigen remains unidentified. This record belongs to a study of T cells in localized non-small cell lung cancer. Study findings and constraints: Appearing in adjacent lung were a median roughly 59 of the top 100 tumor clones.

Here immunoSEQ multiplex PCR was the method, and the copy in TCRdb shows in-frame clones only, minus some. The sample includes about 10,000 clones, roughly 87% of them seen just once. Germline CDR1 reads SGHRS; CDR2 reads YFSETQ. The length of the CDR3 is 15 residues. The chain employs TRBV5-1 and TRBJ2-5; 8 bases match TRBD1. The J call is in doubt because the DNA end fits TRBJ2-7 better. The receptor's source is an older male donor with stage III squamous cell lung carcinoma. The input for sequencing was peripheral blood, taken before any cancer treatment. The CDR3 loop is CASSAIDRGGYEQYF. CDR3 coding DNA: TGCGCCAGCAGCGCTATTGACAGGGGCGGTTACGAGCAGTACTTC.